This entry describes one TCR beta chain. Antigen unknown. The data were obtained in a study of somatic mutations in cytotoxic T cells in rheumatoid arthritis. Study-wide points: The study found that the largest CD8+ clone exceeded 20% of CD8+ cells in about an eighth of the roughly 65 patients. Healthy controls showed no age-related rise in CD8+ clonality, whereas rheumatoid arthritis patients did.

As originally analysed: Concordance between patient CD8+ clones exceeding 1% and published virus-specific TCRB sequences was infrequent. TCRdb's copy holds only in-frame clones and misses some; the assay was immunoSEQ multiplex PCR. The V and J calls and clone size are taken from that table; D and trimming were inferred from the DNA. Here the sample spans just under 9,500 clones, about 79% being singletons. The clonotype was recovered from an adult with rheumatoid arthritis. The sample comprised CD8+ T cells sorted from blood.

This CDR3 is CASSPGGHEQYF. The CDR3 bases are TGTGCCAGCAGTCCGGGGGGGCACGAGCAGTACTTC. V usage is TRBV5-6 and J usage is TRBJ2-7, with 8 bases that match TRBD2. This CDR3 has 12 residues. V dropped 5 bases and J dropped 5; count of bases not matched to a gene: 3. CDR1 SGHDT and CDR2 YYEEEE come from the germline V gene.